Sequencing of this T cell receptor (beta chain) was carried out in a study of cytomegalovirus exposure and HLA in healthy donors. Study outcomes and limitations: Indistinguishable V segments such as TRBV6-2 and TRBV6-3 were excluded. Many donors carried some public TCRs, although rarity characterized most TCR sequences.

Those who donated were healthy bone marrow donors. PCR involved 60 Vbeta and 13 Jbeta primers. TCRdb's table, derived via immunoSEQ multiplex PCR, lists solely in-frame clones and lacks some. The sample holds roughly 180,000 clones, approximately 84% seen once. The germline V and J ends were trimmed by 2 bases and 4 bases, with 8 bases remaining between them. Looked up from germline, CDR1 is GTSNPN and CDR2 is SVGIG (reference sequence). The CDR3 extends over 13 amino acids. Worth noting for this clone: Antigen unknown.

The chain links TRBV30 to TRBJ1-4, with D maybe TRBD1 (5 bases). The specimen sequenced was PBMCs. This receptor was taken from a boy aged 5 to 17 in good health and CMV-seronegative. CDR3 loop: CAWSSRVNEKLFF. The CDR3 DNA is TGTGCCTGGAGTAGCAGGGTTAATGAAAAACTGTTTTTT.